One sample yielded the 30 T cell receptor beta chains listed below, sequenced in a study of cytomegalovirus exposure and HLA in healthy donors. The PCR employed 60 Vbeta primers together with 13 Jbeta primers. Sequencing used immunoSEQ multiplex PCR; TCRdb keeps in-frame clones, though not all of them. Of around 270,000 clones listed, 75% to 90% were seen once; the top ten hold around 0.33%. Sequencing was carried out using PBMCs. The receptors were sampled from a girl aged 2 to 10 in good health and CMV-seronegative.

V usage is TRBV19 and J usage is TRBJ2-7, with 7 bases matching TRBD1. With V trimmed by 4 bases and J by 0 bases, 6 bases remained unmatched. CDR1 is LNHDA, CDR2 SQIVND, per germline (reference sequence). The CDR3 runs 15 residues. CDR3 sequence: CASSTVTGNSYEQYF. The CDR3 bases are TGTGCCAGTAGTACGGTGACAGGGAACTCCTACGAGCAGTACTTC. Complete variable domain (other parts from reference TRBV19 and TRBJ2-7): DGGITQSPKYLFRKEGQNVTLSCEQNLNHDAMYWYRQDPGQGLRLIYYSQIVNDFQKGDIAEGYSVSREKKESFPLTVTSAQKNPTAFYLCASSTVTGNSYEQYFGPGTRLTVT.

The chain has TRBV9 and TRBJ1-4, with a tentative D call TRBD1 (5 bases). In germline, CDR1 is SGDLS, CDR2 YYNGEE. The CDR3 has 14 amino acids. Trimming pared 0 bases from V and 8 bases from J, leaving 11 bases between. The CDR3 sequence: CASSVGGTEEKLFF. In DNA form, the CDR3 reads TGTGCCAGCAGCGTAGGCGGGACGGAGGAAAAACTGTTTTTT. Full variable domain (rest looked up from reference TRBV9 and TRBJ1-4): DSGVTQTPKHLITATGQRVTLRCSPRSGDLSVYWYQQSLDQGLQFLIQYYNGEERAKGNILERFSAQQFPDLHSELNLSSLELGDSALYFCASSVGGTEEKLFFGSGTQLSVL.

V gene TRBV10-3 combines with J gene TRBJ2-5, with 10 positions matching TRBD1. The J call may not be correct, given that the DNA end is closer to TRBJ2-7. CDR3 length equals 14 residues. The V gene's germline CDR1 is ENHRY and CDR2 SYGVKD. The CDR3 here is CAIREGTGAYEQYF. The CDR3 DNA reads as TGTGCCATCAGGGAAGGGACAGGGGCCTACGAGCAGTACTTC.

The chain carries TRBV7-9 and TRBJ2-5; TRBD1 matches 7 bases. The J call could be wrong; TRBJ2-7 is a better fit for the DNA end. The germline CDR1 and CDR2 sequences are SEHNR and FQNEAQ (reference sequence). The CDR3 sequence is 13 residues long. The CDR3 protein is CASSLEGGSEQYF. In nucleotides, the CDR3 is TGTGCCAGCAGCTTAGAAGGGGGCAGCGAGCAGTACTTC.

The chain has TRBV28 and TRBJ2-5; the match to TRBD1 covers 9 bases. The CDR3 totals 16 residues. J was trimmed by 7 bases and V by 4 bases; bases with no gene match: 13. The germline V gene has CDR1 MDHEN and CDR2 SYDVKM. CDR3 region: CASSSAQTGGLGTQYF. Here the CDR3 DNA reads TGTGCCAGCAGTTCGGCACAAACAGGGGGCCTGGGGACCCAGTACTTC.

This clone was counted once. CDR3 in amino acids: CASSPERPDYEQYF. DNA of the CDR3: TGCGCCAGCAGCCCGGAGAGGCCTGACTACGAGCAGTACTTC. The gene calls are TRBV5-1 and TRBJ2-7; unclear D gene. This CDR3 region has 14 residues. Trimming stripped 4 bases from V and 3 bases from J, with 14 bases between. Germline CDR1 and CDR2: SGHRS and YFSETQ.

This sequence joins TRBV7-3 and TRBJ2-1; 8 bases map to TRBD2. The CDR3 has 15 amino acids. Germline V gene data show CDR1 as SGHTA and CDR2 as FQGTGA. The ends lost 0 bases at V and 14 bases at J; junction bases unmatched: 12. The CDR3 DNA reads TGTGCCAGCAGCTTAACCGGGGATAGCGGGATCTACAAGTTCTTC. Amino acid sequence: CASSLTGDSGIYKFF.

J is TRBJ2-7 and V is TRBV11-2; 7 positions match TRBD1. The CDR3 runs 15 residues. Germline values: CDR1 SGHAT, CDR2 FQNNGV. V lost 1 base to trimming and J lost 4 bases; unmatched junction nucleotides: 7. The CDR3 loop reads CASSLGPPTGYEQYF. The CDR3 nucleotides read TGTGCCAGCAGCTTAGGACCCCCGACAGGGTACGAGCAGTACTTC.

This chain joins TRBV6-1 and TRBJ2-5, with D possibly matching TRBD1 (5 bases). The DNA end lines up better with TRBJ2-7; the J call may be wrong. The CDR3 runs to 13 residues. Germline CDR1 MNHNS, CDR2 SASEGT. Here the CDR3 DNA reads TGTGCCAGCAGTGAACAGGGTACCTACGAGCAGTACTTC. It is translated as CASSEQGTYEQYF.

Here the CDR3 DNA reads TGTGCCTGGACCCCCTCGACAGCCTCTGGAAACACCATATATTTT. It translates to CAWTPSTASGNTIYF. This chain links TRBV30 with TRBJ1-3; TRBD1 might be the D (5 bases). Trimming took off 4 bases at V and 0 bases at J, with 13 bases between the two ends. The CDR3 loop spans 15 amino acids. Per germline, CDR1 GTSNPN and CDR2 SVGIG (reference sequence).

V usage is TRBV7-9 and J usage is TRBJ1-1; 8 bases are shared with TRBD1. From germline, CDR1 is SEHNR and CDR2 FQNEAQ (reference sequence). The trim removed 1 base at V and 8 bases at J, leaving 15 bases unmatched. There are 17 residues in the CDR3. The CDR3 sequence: CASSLVRFGQGAREAFF. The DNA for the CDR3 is TGTGCCAGCAGCTTAGTCAGGTTCGGCCAGGGGGCGAGGGAAGCTTTCTTT.

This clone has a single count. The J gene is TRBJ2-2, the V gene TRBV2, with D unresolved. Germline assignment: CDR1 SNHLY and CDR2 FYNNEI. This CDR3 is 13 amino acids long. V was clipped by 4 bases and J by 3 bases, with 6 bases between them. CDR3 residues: CASSAVDTGELFF. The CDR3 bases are TGTGCCAGCAGTGCGGTGGACACCGGGGAGCTGTTTTTT.

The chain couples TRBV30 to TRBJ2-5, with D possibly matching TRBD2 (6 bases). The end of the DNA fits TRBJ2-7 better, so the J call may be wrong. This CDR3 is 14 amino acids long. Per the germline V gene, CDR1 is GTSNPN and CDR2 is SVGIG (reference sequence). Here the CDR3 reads CAWSVSRGKYEQYF. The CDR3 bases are TGTGCCTGGAGTGTATCACGGGGGAAGTACGAGCAGTACTTC.

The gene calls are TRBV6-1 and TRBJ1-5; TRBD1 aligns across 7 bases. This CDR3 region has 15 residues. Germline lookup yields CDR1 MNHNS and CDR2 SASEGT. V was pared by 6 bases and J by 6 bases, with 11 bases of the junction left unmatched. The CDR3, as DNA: TGTGCCAGCAGCGACGACAGGGCGAGGAGTCAGCCCCAGCATTTT. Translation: CASSDDRARSQPQHF.

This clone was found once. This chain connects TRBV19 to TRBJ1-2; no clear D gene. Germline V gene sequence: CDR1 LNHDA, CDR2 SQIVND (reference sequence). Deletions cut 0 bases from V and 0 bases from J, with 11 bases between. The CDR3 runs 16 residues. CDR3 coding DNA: TGTGCCAGTAGTATAGATTGGAGGAGAGCTAACTATGGCTACACCTTC. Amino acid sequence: CASSIDWRRANYGYTF.

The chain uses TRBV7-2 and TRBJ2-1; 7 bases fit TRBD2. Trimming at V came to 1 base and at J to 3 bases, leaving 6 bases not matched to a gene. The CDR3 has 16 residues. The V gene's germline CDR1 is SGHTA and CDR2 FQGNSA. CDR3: CASSLGAQRGYNEQFF. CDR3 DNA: TGTGCCAGCAGCTTAGGTGCCCAGCGGGGCTACAATGAGCAGTTCTTC.

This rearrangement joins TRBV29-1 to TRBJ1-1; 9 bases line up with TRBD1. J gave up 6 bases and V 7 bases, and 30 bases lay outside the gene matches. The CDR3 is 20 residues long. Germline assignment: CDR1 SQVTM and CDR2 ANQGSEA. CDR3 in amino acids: CSAEHRTGVRAVVPRAEAFF. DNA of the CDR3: TGCAGCGCCGAACACCGGACAGGGGTTCGGGCGGTAGTTCCTAGGGCTGAAGCTTTCTTT.

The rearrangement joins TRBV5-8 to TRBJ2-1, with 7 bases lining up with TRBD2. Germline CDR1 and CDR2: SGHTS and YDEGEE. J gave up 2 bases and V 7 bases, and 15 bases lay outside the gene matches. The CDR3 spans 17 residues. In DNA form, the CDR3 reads TGTGCCAGCGGCCTCGCGGGGCTAGCGGTTCCCTACAATGAGCAGTTCTTC. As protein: CASGLAGLAVPYNEQFF.

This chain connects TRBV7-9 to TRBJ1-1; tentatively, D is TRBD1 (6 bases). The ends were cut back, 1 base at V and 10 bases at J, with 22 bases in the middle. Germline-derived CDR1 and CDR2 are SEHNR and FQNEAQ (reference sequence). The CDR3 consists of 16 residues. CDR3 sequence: CASSLETGPTWRRAFF. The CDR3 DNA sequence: TGTGCCAGCAGCTTAGAGACAGGCCCCACTTGGCGACGAGCTTTCTTT.

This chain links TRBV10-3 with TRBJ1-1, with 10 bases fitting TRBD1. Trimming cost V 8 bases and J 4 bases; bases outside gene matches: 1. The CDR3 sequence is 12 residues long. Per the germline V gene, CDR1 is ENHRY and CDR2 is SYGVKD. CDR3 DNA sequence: TGTGCCATCTGGACAGGGGGCACTGAAGCTTTCTTT. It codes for CAIWTGGTEAFF.

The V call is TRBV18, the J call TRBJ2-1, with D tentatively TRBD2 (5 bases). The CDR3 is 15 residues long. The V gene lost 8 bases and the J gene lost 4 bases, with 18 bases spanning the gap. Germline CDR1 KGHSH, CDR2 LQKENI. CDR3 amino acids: CASLQRTSPYNEQFF. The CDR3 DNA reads TGTGCCAGCCTCCAGCGGACGTCCCCTTACAATGAGCAGTTCTTC.

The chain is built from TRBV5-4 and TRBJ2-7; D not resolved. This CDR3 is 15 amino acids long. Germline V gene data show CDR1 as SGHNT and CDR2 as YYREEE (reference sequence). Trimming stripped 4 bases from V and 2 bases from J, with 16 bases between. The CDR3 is CASSRPELSPYEQYF. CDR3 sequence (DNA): TGTGCCAGCAGCCGTCCGGAGTTATCGCCCTACGAGCAGTACTTC.

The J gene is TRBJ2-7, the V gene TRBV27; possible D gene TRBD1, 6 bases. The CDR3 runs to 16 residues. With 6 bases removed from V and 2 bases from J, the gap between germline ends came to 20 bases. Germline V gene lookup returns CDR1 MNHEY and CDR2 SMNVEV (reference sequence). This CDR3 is CASSLVGGARAYEQYF. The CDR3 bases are TGTGCCAGCAGCCTCGTAGGGGGAGCGCGCGCCTACGAGCAGTACTTC.

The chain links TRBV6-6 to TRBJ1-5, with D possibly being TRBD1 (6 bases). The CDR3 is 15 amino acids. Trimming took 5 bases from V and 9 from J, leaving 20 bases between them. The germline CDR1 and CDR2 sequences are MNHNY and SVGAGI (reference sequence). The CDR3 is CASSTQQGALGPQHF. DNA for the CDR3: TGTGCCAGCAGTACCCAACAGGGAGCCCTTGGGCCCCAGCATTTT.

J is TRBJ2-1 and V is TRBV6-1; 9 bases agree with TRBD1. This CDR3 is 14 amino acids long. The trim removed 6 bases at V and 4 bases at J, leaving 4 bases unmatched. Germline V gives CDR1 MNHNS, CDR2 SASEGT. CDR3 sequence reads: CASRPGQGYNEQFF. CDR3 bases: TGTGCCAGCAGACCGGGACAGGGATACAATGAGCAGTTCTTC.

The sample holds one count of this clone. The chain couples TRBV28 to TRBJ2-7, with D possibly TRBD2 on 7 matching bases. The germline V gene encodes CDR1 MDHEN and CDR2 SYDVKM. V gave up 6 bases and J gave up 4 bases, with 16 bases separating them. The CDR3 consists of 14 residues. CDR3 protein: CASSSTGGQYEQYF. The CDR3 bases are TGTGCCAGCAGCTCCACGGGGGGCCAGTACGAGCAGTACTTC.

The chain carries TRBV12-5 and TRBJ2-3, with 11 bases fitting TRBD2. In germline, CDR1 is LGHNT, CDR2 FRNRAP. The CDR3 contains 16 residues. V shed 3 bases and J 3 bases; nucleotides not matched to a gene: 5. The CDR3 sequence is CASGFQLAGVTDTQYF. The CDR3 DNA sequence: TGTGCTAGTGGTTTTCAACTAGCGGGGGTAACAGATACGCAGTATTTT.

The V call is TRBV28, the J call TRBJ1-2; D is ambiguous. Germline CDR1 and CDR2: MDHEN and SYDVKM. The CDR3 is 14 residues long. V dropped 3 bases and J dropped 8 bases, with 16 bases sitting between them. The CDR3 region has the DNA TGTGCCAGCAGTTTTAGCTGGGCAGCGGGGGGCTACACCTTC. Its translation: CASSFSWAAGGYTF.

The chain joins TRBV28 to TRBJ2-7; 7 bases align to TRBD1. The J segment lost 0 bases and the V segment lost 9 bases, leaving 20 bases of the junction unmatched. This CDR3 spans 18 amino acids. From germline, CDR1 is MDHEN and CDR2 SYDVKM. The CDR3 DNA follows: TGTGCCAGTTCTGTTGGGGTCCGGGGACAGTTCTTCTCCTACGAGCAGTACTTC. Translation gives CASSVGVRGQFFSYEQYF.

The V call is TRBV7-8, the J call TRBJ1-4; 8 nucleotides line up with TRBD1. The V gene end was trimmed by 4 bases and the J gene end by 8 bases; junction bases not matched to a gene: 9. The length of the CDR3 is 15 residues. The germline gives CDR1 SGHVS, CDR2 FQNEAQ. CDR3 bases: TGTGCCAGCAGCTGGGACAGGCGGGGGAACGAAAAACTGTTTTTT. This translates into CASSWDRRGNEKLFF.